The entry that follows covers one T cell receptor beta chain sequence. Antigen unknown. The data originate from a study of T cell responses to AZD1222 COVID-19 vaccine. Study-wide results and limits: Spike-wide coverage was observed for vaccine-associated CD4 TCRs, with dominant responses at 160-218 and 743-854. There were mostly white British donors and more females than males, and clonal diversity was possibly underestimated. Repertoires were collected only later (after the peak T cell response had occurred). The reported proportion of spike-specific TCRs targeting unmutated variant regions was nearly half.

The table came from immunoSEQ multiplex PCR; TCRdb's copy has only in-frame clones and leaves some out. The table has about 48,000 clones, approximately 86% seen once; the top ten hold 6.5% to 8.5%. With V trimmed by 3 bases and J by 4 bases, 12 bases remained unmatched. The CDR3 is 17 amino acids. In germline, CDR1 is SGHAT, CDR2 FQNNGV. This rearrangement joins TRBV11-2 to TRBJ2-5; 9 bases agree with TRBD1. The sequenced sample was peripheral blood, obtained 28 days after the second AZD1222 dose. This receptor was taken from an adult who received the AZD1222 COVID-19 vaccine. CDR3 DNA: TGTGCCAGCAGCTTGGATCCTCCCGGGACAGGGCGAGAGACCCAGTACTTC. Amino acid sequence: CASSLDPPGTGRETQYF. Full variable domain (outside the CDR3, taken from reference TRBV11-2 and TRBJ2-5): EAGVAQSPRYKIIEKRQSVAFWCNPISGHATLYWYQQILGQGPKLLIQFQNNGVVDDSQLPKDRFSAERLKGVDSTLKIQPAKLEDSAVYLCASSLDPPGTGRETQYFGPGTRLLVL.